A selection of T cell receptor beta chains follows, all from one sample in a study of identical twins. In TCRdb, the 5' RACE reads were re-called with MiXCR into one record per CDR3 protein. The table lists a few hundred thousand distinct CDR3 sequences, approximately 18% of them singletons. The specimen was naive T cells sorted from blood. Receptors originate from a man between 50 and 59 years old in good health. Each CDR3 is given with its conserved first and last residue. D genes are given only for firm matches. Some rows mark clone size as missing; the rest say once, few, many or name a class of expanded clone.

TRBD2 TRBJ2-2 TRBV20-1 few TGCAGTGCTGGGGATCCTGCGGGAGGAATAGGGAACACCGGGGAGCTGTTTTTT CSAGDPAGGIGNTGELFF
- TRBJ2-1 TRBV20-1 - TGCAGTGCTCGTCCACTAAAGACAGGTTACTACAATGAGCAGTTCTTC CSARPLKTGYYNEQFF
- TRBJ2-7 TRBV6-5 few TGTGCCAGCAGTTACTCGTTTTATGCTGAGCAGTACTTC CASSYSFYAEQYF
TRBD2 TRBJ2-1 TRBV20-1 - TGCAGTGCCCCAACAGGCGGGGGTTTCTCCTACAATGAGCAGTTCTTC CSAPTGGGFSYNEQFF
- TRBJ2-5 TRBV7-9 - TGTGCCAGCAGCTTAAAGGGGGGAGAAGAGACCCAGTACTTC CASSLKGGEETQYF
- TRBJ2-1 TRBV4-1 few TGCGCCAGCAGCATGCGGGGAGTCTCCTACAATGAGCAGTTCTTC CASSMRGVSYNEQFF
- TRBJ2-2 TRBV12-3/TRBV12-4 - TGTGCCAGCAGTTTAAGTTGGCCCTACACCGGGGAGCTGTTTTTT CASSLSWPYTGELFF
- TRBJ2-1 TRBV27 - TGTGCCAGTTCCGCTCGTCGGGCGGGCAATGAGCAGTTCTTC CASSARRAGNEQFF
TRBD2 TRBJ2-1 TRBV7-2 few TGTGCCAGCAGCTTCCAAGGGACTAGCGGGAGGGCGTGGTTCTTC CASSFQGTSGRAWFF
- TRBJ2-1 TRBV25-1 few TGTGCCACCAGCAAGCCGGGAACCTACAATGAGCAGTTCTTC CATSKPGTYNEQFF
TRBD1 TRBJ1-2 TRBV10-3 - TGTGCCGCGCGGGACAGGGTCGAAGTTGTGGGATCCTTC CAARDRVEVVGSF
TRBD1 TRBJ1-1 TRBV3-1 - TGTGCCAGCAGGCGGGACAGGATAATGAACACTGAAGCTTTCTTT CASRRDRIMNTEAFF
TRBD1 TRBJ1-3 TRBV6-2/TRBV6-3 few TGTGCCAGCACAACTCGGGACAGGAACTCTGGAAACACCATATATTTT CASTTRDRNSGNTIYF
TRBD2 TRBJ2-1 TRBV15 many TGTGCCACCAATCTGTATGGGGGGGACGATGAGCAGTTCTTC CATNLYGGDDEQFF
- TRBJ2-5 TRBV15 - TGTGCCACCAGCAGAGAGATTAAACAAGAGACCCAGTACTTC CATSREIKQETQYF
- TRBJ2-5 TRBV10-3 many TGTGCCATCAGGGACCCTCGGGACGGAGAGACCCAGTACTTC CAIRDPRDGETQYF
- TRBJ1-6 TRBV10-3 few TGTGCCATCAGTGACGTGGTAAATTCACCCCTCCACTTT CAISDVVNSPLHF
- TRBJ2-7 TRBV1 - TGCACCAGCAGCCTCATGAGCGGTTGCATCTACGAGCAGTACTTC CTSSLMSGCIYEQYF
- TRBJ1-2 TRBV27 many TGTGCCAGCACCCTAAGGGAGGGCGGATTCTATGGCTACACCTTC CASTLREGGFYGYTF
- TRBJ2-5 TRBV29-1 many TGCAGCGTTGTGAGGACAGAAGAGACCCAGTACTTC CSVVRTEETQYF
- TRBJ2-1 TRBV4-3 many TGCGCCAGCAGACGCGGCACAGACTACAATGAGCAGTTCTTC CASRRGTDYNEQFF
- TRBJ2-3 TRBV5-1 many TGCGCCAGCAGCTTCGGTAGAGATACGCAGTATTTT CASSFGRDTQYF
TRBD1 TRBJ1-3 TRBV12-3/TRBV12-4 many TGTGCCAGCAGATCAACAGGGGTCTCTGGAAACACCATATATTTT CASRSTGVSGNTIYF
- TRBJ1-2 TRBV19 - TGTGCCAGTAGTATAGTGACATGGAACTATGGCTACACCTTC CASSIVTWNYGYTF
TRBD2 TRBJ2-1 TRBV20-1 few TGCAGTGCTGCTAGCGGGGGGGCACTCAATGAGCAGTTCTTC CSAASGGALNEQFF
- TRBJ2-5 TRBV7-3 few TGTGCCAGCAGCTTAACGTCAAAAGAGACCCAGTACTTC CASSLTSKETQYF
- TRBJ2-7 TRBV5-1 many TGCGCCAGCAGCAGAACCTCCAGTGGGACGGGAGATCTATACGAGCAGTACTTC CASSRTSSGTGDLYEQYF
- TRBJ2-7 TRBV25-1 - TGTGCCAGCAGTGAATCGGTCTCGGCAGGGTGGTACGAGCAGTACTTC CASSESVSAGWYEQYF
- TRBJ2-7 TRBV4-2 - TGTGCCGGCAGCCAAGATCTCGGGGCAGGGGGACTCGAGCAGTACTTC CAGSQDLGAGGLEQYF
TRBD1 TRBJ2-5 TRBV7-2 few TGTGCCAGCACCTCGCAGGGGGCAGGAGAGACCCAGTACTTC CASTSQGAGETQYF
- TRBJ2-7 TRBV30 - TGTGCCTGGAATAGGGCCAGCTACGAGCAGTACTTC CAWNRASYEQYF